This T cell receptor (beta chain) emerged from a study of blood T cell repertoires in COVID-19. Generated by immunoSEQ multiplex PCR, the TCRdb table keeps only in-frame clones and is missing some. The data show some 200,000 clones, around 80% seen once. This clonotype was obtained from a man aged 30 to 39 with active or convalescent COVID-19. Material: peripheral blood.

In DNA form, the CDR3 reads TGTGCCAGTACCCTGACAGGGGGCGGTAATTCACCCCTCCACTTT. It translates to CASTLTGGGNSPLHF. The chain employs TRBV19 and TRBJ1-6; TRBD1 matches 10 bases. Germline values: CDR1 LNHDA, CDR2 SQIVND (reference sequence). The ends lost 7 bases at V and 6 bases at J; junction bases unmatched: 6. The CDR3 totals 15 residues.